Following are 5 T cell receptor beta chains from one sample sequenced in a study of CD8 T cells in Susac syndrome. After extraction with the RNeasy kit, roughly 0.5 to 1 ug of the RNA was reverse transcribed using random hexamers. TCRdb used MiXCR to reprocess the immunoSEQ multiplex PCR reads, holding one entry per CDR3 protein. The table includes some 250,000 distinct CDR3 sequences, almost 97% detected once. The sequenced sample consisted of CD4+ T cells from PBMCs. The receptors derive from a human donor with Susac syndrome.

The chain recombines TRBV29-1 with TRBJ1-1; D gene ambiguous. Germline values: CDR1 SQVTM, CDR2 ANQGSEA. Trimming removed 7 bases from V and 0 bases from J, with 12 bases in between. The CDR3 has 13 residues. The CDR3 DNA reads TGCAGCGGTCATTTGAGAATGAACACTGAAGCTTTCTTT. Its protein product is CSGHLRMNTEAFF. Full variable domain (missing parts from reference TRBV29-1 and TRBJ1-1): SAVISQKPSRDICQRGTSLTIQCQVDSQVTMMFWYRQQPGQSLTLIATANQGSEATYESGFVIDKFPISRPNLTFSTLTVSNMSPEDSSIYLCSGHLRMNTEAFFGQGTRLTVV.

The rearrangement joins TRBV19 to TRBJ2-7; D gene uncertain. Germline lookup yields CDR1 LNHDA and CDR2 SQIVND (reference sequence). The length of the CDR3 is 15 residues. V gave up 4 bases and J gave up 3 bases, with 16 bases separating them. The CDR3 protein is CASSTEPTTFYEQYF. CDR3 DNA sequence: TGTGCCAGTAGTACCGAGCCGACGACCTTCTACGAGCAGTACTTC.

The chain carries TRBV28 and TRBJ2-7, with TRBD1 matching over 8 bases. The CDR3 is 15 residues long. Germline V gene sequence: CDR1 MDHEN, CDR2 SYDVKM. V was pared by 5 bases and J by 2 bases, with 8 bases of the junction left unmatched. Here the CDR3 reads CASSIIGTGPYEQYF. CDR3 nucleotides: TGTGCCAGCAGTATAATAGGGACAGGCCCCTACGAGCAGTACTTC.

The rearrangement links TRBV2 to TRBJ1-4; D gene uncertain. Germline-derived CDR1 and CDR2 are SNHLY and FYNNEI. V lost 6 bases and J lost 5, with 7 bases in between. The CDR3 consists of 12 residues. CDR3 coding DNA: TGTGCCAGCAGCGTGCGAAATGAAAAACTGTTTTTT. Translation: CASSVRNEKLFF.

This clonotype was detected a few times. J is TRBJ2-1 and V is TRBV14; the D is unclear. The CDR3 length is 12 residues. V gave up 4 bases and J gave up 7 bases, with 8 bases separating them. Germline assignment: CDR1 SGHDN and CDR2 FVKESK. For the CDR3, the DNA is TGTGCCAGCAGCCGGTCGGTAAATGAGCAGTTCTTC. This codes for CASSRSVNEQFF.